The source of this T cell receptor (beta chain) is a study of cytomegalovirus exposure and HLA in healthy donors. Points from the study as a whole: A later analysis, which compared TCR beta chains of equal frequency, found the HLA-associated ones more clonally expanded. Sequencing probably produced one cluster of sequence variants that were highly shared.

Of note for this clone: Its antigen remains unknown.

13 Jbeta primers and 60 Vbeta primers were used for the PCR. Clones were sequenced by immunoSEQ multiplex PCR, and TCRdb holds only the in-frame ones, with some missing. This repertoire shows 200,000 to 250,000 clones, roughly 87% found once; its top ten account for 5.4%. This CDR3 comprises 16 residues. Germline V lookup: CDR1 SGHAT, CDR2 FQNNGV. The V segment lost 1 base and the J segment 2 bases; nucleotides outside the gene matches: 6. This TCR was recovered from a woman in her thirties or forties in good health and CMV-seropositive. The chain links TRBV11-2 to TRBJ2-5; 8 nucleotides line up with TRBD2. Sequencing used PBMCs. The chain's CDR3 is CASSLVTGGRQETQYF. In DNA, the CDR3 is TGTGCCAGCAGCTTAGTAACGGGGGGGCGGCAAGAGACCCAGTACTTC.